Each of the 29 T cell receptor beta chains below was sequenced from the same sample in a study of blood T cell repertoires in COVID-19. Generated by immunoSEQ multiplex PCR, the TCRdb table keeps only in-frame clones and is missing some. The sample contains 150,000 or so clones, 65% to 85% of which appear only once. The specimen was peripheral blood. The receptors here all came from a woman aged 55-69 years with acute or convalescent COVID-19.

This clone was detected only once. This sequence joins TRBV7-9 and TRBJ1-2, with 7 bases that match TRBD1. The V and J ends lost 1 base and 4 bases, in that order; junction bases with no gene match: 15. Germline values: CDR1 SEHNR, CDR2 FQNEAQ (reference sequence). The CDR3 sequence is 18 residues long. The CDR3 here is CASSLGGSGTATIYGYTF. The CDR3 DNA is TGTGCCAGCAGCTTAGGGGGATCCGGGACAGCAACTATCTATGGCTACACCTTC.

The chain combines TRBV30 with TRBJ2-7; no clear D. The V gene lost 5 bases and the J gene lost 0 bases, with 14 bases spanning the gap. CDR3 size: 14 residues. CDR1 is GTSNPN and CDR2 is SVGIG in the germline V gene (reference sequence). DNA for the CDR3: TGTGCCTGGGGGGATCAGGTGAGCTCCTACGAGCAGTACTTC. It encodes CAWGDQVSSYEQYF. Full variable domain (missing parts from reference TRBV30 and TRBJ2-7): SQTIHQWPATLVQPVGSPLSLECTVEGTSNPNLYWYRQAAGRGLQLLFYSVGIGQISSEVPQNLSASRPQDRQFILSSKKLLLSDSGFYLCAWGDQVSSYEQYFGPGTRLTVT.

The chain employs TRBV3-1 (or the pseudogene TRBV3-2) and TRBJ1-6; no firm D call. This CDR3 spans 14 amino acids. CDR1 LGHDT and CDR2 YNNKEL come from the germline V gene (reference sequence). Trimming removed 0 bases from V and 9 bases from J, with 9 bases in between. The DNA of the CDR3 is TGTGCCAGCAGCCAAGAAAGACTATTTTCACCCCTCCACTTT. This encodes CASSQERLFSPLHF.

The V gene is TRBV3-1 (or the pseudogene TRBV3-2), the J gene TRBJ2-5; possible D gene TRBD2, 5 bases. CDR1 LGHDT and CDR2 YNNKEL come from the germline V gene (reference sequence). This CDR3 spans 16 amino acids. The V end lost 0 bases, the J end lost 4 bases, and 15 bases lay between the germline ends. In DNA, the CDR3 is TGTGCCAGCAGCCAAGATTTTAAGGTTGAGGGAGAGACCCAGTACTTC. Encoded protein: CASSQDFKVEGETQYF.

The J gene is TRBJ1-2, the V gene TRBV3-1 (or the pseudogene TRBV3-2); no reliable D call. The CDR3 contains 13 residues. Germline V CDR1 and CDR2: LGHDT, YNNKEL (reference sequence). Trimming stripped 4 bases from V and 4 bases from J, with 10 bases between. CDR3 sequence (DNA): TGTGCCAGCAGCCGTGACAAGATCTATGGCTACACCTTC. It is translated as CASSRDKIYGYTF.

CDR3 protein: CASSPMNGISTGELFF. The CDR3 DNA is TGTGCCAGCTCACCAATGAACGGGATAAGCACCGGGGAGCTGTTTTTT. The genes are TRBV18 and TRBJ2-2; possibly TRBD2 for D (5 bases). This CDR3 region has 16 residues. V lost 2 bases, J lost 4 bases, and 14 bases lay in between. The germline CDR1 and CDR2 sequences are KGHSH and LQKENI.

CDR3 bases: TGTGCCAGCAGCGCCGGGACAGTCTATGGCTACACCTTC. It translates to CASSAGTVYGYTF. The V and J genes are TRBV7-9 and TRBJ1-2, with 7 bases aligning to TRBD1. Germline values: CDR1 SEHNR, CDR2 FQNEAQ (reference sequence). The V and J ends lost 5 bases and 4 bases, in that order; junction bases with no gene match: 4. This CDR3 region has 13 residues.

The chain recombines TRBV12-3 or TRBV12-4 with TRBJ1-1; D ambiguous. The CDR3 covers 13 residues. V lost 3 bases to trimming and J lost 3 bases, with 8 bases between them. The CDR3 DNA reads as TGTGCCAGCAGTTTCACTAGGGACACTGAAGCTTTCTTT. Protein product: CASSFTRDTEAFF.

V is TRBV4-1 and J is TRBJ1-1; no clear D. The V end lost 1 base, the J end lost 6 bases, and 15 bases lay between the germline ends. The CDR3 extends over 15 amino acids. Germline V gene lookup returns CDR1 MGHRA and CDR2 YSYEKL. CDR3: CASSQVTGYEAEAFF. In DNA form, the CDR3 reads TGCGCCAGCAGCCAAGTAACGGGGTACGAGGCTGAAGCTTTCTTT.

This clone is a singleton in its sample. The chain couples TRBV6-5 to TRBJ2-7, with 11 bases that match TRBD1. This CDR3 comprises 13 residues. CDR1 and CDR2 (germline): MNHEY, SVGAGI. J was trimmed by 4 bases and V by 6 bases; bases with no gene match: 2. For the CDR3, the DNA is TGTGCCAGCAGGGGGACAGGGGGTTACGAGCAGTACTTC. The encoded protein is CASRGTGGYEQYF.

The V gene is TRBV6-2 or TRBV6-3, the J gene TRBJ1-5; 7 bases fit TRBD1. V lost 4 bases, J lost 5 bases, and 5 bases stayed unmatched. The length of the CDR3 is 14 residues. From germline, CDR1 is MNHEY and CDR2 SVGEGT. The CDR3 sequence is CASSSDRVYQPQHF. As DNA, the CDR3 is TGTGCCAGCAGTTCCGACAGGGTCTATCAGCCCCAGCATTTT.

This rearrangement joins TRBV7-8 to TRBJ2-7; D might be TRBD1 (6 bases). The germline CDR1 and CDR2 sequences are SGHVS and FQNEAQ. Trimming stripped 3 bases from V and 0 bases from J, with 15 bases between. This CDR3 contains 16 residues. The DNA for the CDR3 is TGTGCCAGCAGCTTCAACAGGGATCGAAGCTCCTACGAGCAGTACTTC. Translating it yields CASSFNRDRSSYEQYF.

The rearrangement links TRBV15 to TRBJ1-2; D remains ambiguous. V shed 0 bases and J shed 6 bases, with 5 bases lying between them. From germline, CDR1 is LNHNV and CDR2 YYDKDF (reference sequence). CDR3 size: 12 residues. Here the CDR3 DNA reads TGTGCCACCAGCAGAGATCGGGATGGCTACACCTTC. Its protein product is CATSRDRDGYTF.

The chain has TRBV29-1 and TRBJ1-1; no clear D gene. V was pared by 1 base and J by 2 bases, with 11 bases between. Per the germline V gene, CDR1 is SQVTM and CDR2 is ANQGSEA. This CDR3 spans 14 amino acids. The chain's CDR3 is CSVEGAGYNTEAFF. The CDR3 DNA reads as TGCAGCGTTGAAGGAGCGGGGTATAACACTGAAGCTTTCTTT.

The rearrangement joins TRBV9 to TRBJ2-7, with D possibly matching TRBD1 (6 bases). CDR3 length: 15 residues. Trimming cost V 4 bases and J 4 bases, with 18 bases left between them. The V gene's germline CDR1 is SGDLS and CDR2 YYNGEE. CDR3 sequence: CASSPKGGQIYEQYF. DNA for the CDR3: TGTGCCAGCAGCCCTAAAGGAGGACAGATTTACGAGCAGTACTTC.

The CDR3 region has the DNA TGTGCCAGCTCCACAGGGGGAACTAGCACAGATACGCAGTATTTT. Translating it yields CASSTGGTSTDTQYF. This chain joins TRBV18 and TRBJ2-3; 8 bases agree with TRBD1. Germline V gene data show CDR1 as KGHSH and CDR2 as LQKENI. The CDR3 is made up of 15 amino acids. V lost 6 bases, J lost 0 bases, and 5 bases stayed unmatched.

CDR3 protein: CASSETGSGNQPQHF. For the CDR3, the DNA is TGCGCCAGCAGCGAGACAGGTTCGGGCAATCAGCCCCAGCATTTT. The chain combines TRBV5-1 with TRBJ1-5; possibly TRBD1 for D (6 bases). The CDR3 totals 15 residues. With 4 bases removed from V and 2 bases from J, the gap between germline ends came to 13 bases. CDR1 and CDR2 from the germline V gene are SGHRS and YFSETQ. The full variable domain, its missing parts supplied by reference TRBV5-1 and TRBJ1-5, is KAGVTQTPRYLIKTRGQQVTLSCSPISGHRSVSWYQQTPGQGLQFLFEYFSETQRNKGNFPGRFSGRQFSNSRSEMNVSTLELGDSALYLCASSETGSGNQPQHFGDGTRLSIL.

V usage is TRBV6-2 or TRBV6-3 and J usage is TRBJ2-1; the match to TRBD2 covers 9 bases. This CDR3 has 16 residues. J gave up 4 bases and V 5 bases, and 9 bases lay outside the gene matches. The germline CDR1 and CDR2 sequences are MNHEY and SVGEGT. The CDR3: CASSPILAGRYNEQFF. The CDR3 DNA is TGTGCCAGCAGTCCAATCCTAGCGGGACGGTACAATGAGCAGTTCTTC.

This chain links TRBV19 with TRBJ1-2; 9 bases are a match to TRBD1. V lost 3 bases, J lost 1 base, and 9 bases stayed unmatched. The CDR3 is made up of 17 amino acids. Germline CDR1 reads LNHDA; CDR2 reads SQIVND (reference sequence). The CDR3 sequence is CASSMGRTGVRNYGYTF. Written as DNA, the CDR3 is TGTGCCAGTAGTATGGGTCGGACAGGGGTCCGTAACTATGGCTACACCTTC.

The chain has TRBV6-1 and TRBJ2-1; no definite D call. Germline V gene lookup returns CDR1 MNHNS and CDR2 SASEGT. This CDR3 region has 14 residues. With 3 bases removed from V and 6 bases from J, the gap between germline ends came to 12 bases. Here the CDR3 DNA reads TGTGCCAGCAGTGACAGATTACGACTCAATGAGCAGTTCTTC. It specifies CASSDRLRLNEQFF.

This chain uses TRBV7-9 with TRBJ2-1, with 11 bases lining up with TRBD2. J gave up 2 bases and V 6 bases, and 9 bases lay outside the gene matches. This CDR3 has 17 amino acids. Germline values: CDR1 SEHNR, CDR2 FQNEAQ (reference sequence). CDR3 DNA: TGTGCCAGCAGTCCGGGACTAGCGGAGGGGGCCTACAATGAGCAGTTCTTC. Protein product: CASSPGLAEGAYNEQFF.

The genes are TRBV6-5 and TRBJ1-2; 7 bases match TRBD1. Germline V gives CDR1 MNHEY, CDR2 SVGAGI. The CDR3 length is 13 residues. The V and J ends lost 5 bases and 6 bases, in that order; junction bases with no gene match: 6. The CDR3 nucleotides are TGTGCCAGCAGTACTTGGGACAGCCATGGCTACACCTTC. Amino acids: CASSTWDSHGYTF.

This chain joins TRBV10-3 and TRBJ2-3, with D possibly matching TRBD2 (6 bases). The CDR3 has 14 residues. Trimming cost V 7 bases and J 5 bases, with 16 bases left between them. From germline, CDR1 is ENHRY and CDR2 SYGVKD. This CDR3 is CAITGTPSIDTQYF. In nucleotides, the CDR3 is TGTGCCATCACCGGGACTCCTTCTATAGATACGCAGTATTTT.

This clone was seen a handful of times. The chain employs TRBV23-1 and TRBJ1-3; the match to TRBD1 covers 7 bases. TRBV23-1 is given ORF status, its function remaining uncertain. The CDR3 extends over 14 amino acids. V gave up 4 bases and J gave up 3 bases; unmatched junction bases: 3. CDR3 protein: CASSLRGHGNTIYF. The CDR3 region has the DNA TGCGCCAGCAGTCTGAGGGGGCATGGAAACACCATATATTTT.

This clone was picked up one time. V is TRBV3-1 (or the pseudogene TRBV3-2) and J is TRBJ1-5, with TRBD1 matching 7 bases. Germline CDR1 and CDR2: LGHDT and YNNKEL (reference sequence). V was pared by 2 bases and J by 6 bases, with 1 base of the junction left unmatched. The CDR3 sequence is 13 residues long. The CDR3 DNA sequence: TGTGCCAGCAGCCAAAACAGGGGTCAGCCCCAGCATTTT. Translated: CASSQNRGQPQHF.

This clone is a singleton in its sample. This chain connects TRBV3-1 (or the pseudogene TRBV3-2) to TRBJ2-5; TRBD1 might be the D (6 bases). The V and J ends lost 3 bases and 0 bases respectively, with 17 bases between them. The CDR3 is made up of 17 amino acids. Germline V gives CDR1 LGHDT, CDR2 YNNKEL (reference sequence). The CDR3 DNA reads as TGTGCCAGCAGCCATTATACGGACAGAAAGTACCAAGAGACCCAGTACTTC. This gives the protein CASSHYTDRKYQETQYF.

The table lists this clone with a count of one. The V and J genes are TRBV19 and TRBJ1-2; TRBD1 aligns across 9 bases. The CDR3 is 14 residues long. J lost 2 bases, V lost 4 bases, and 2 bases had no gene match. Germline loops: CDR1 LNHDA, CDR2 SQIVND (reference sequence). The CDR3 DNA reads TGTGCCAGTAGTACAGGGACAGGGAACTATGGCTACACCTTC. Protein sequence: CASSTGTGNYGYTF.

This clone was counted between two and nine times. The chain uses TRBV2 and TRBJ2-2; a possible D gene is TRBD2 (5 bases). The V gene lost 7 bases and the J gene lost 2 bases, with 14 bases spanning the gap. The CDR3 spans 15 residues. CDR1 is SNHLY, CDR2 FYNNEI, per germline. The CDR3 region is CASKVGNTNTGELFF. The CDR3 DNA is TGTGCCAGCAAGGTCGGGAATACTAACACCGGGGAGCTGTTTTTT.

This clone was observed a few times. The V and J genes are TRBV9 and TRBJ2-1, with D possibly matching TRBD2 (5 bases). This CDR3 is 13 amino acids long. Germline V CDR1 and CDR2: SGDLS, YYNGEE. Trimming removed 3 bases from V and 7 bases from J, with 11 bases in between. The CDR3 DNA reads TGTGCCAGCAGCGGGAGGCCGAGTAATGAGCAGTTCTTC. This gives the protein CASSGRPSNEQFF.